This TCR beta chain was obtained from a study (TCRdb year 2017). Concerning the study at large: To characterize human CD8+ TCR repertoires that recognize immunodominant viral antigens, the researchers relied on sequence and structural analyses.

Study-wide conclusions, independent of this receptor: CD8+ TCR repertoires specific to different immunodominant viral antigens were reported to be distinct from each other and highly diverse.

The CDR3 runs 15 amino acids, cysteine and phenylalanine included. Left in the record is the CDR3 DNA by itself, 45 bases read in frame from the first base. The junction shows trimming of 1 base on V and 12 bases on J, plus 19 bases between the germline ends. Per the germline V gene, MGHRA is the CDR1 and YSYEKL is the CDR2. On this clonotype: Its cognate antigen has yet to be identified. The sample holds no much larger clone one base away, and base qualities are not on file.

TCRdb records Illumina HiSeq 2500 as the sequencer. TCRdb redid the processing of the public reads, applying fastp at Q25 and MiXCR, and retained in-frame beta chains. Each record represents a unique CDR3 protein, reported with the most common genes and DNA among its rows. A total of 1,500 to 2,000 distinct CDR3 sequences appear in this sample, roughly 26% of them only once. The top ten constitute around 5.4% of the sample. The chain uses TRBV4-1 and TRBJ1-5; the D gene lacks a confident call. The origin of this receptor is a female donor. Specimen: CD8+ T cells (not recorded whether cultured). CDR3 loop: CASSQGTHDNKLQHF. The DNA sequence follows: TGCGCCAGCAGCCAAGGGACCCACGATAATAAGCTCCAGCATTTT.